The entry below gives a single TCR beta chain sequence along with its context. Its antigen is still unknown. Base qualities are not recorded, but no much larger clone differs from it by a single base. The data derive from a study of cytomegalovirus exposure and HLA in healthy donors (dated by TCRdb to about 2017). As for the study more broadly: According to a later analysis, the 110 or so validation repertoires were produced on the same platform as the 700 or so repertoires of the first cohort. The study aimed to test whether signatures of past pathogen exposure could be identified by cataloging public T cell receptors. Along with the 666-subject first cohort, a separate validation cohort of more than 90 different subjects was used. The study combined high-throughput TCR immunosequencing, statistical association of individual TCRs with disease status, and machine learning to predict cytomegalovirus infection status.

The donors were included in the validation cohort of 120 subjects, a group kept apart from the approximately 690-subject first cohort. The research as a whole found: Most TCR sequences were observed very rarely across donors, whereas some public TCRs were present in many individuals. A later analysis lacked HLA typing for the validation cohort, so it scored co-occurrence in that cohort across all 110 or so repertoires. In vitro tests confirmed that a few of the cytomegalovirus-associated TCR beta chains recognize cytomegalovirus antigens. The classifier was reported to diagnose cytomegalovirus status with high specificity and sensitivity in both the original and validation cohorts. It was suggested by the authors that the approach could potentially be generalized to other disease states and immunological phenotypes. In the study, 164 TCR beta chains were listed as associated with cytomegalovirus. In a later analysis, TCRs clustered in the first cohort were found to also tend to co-occur in the 120 or so validation repertoires, with 94% of cluster scores above 0.

Library preparation employed the immunoSEQ multiplex PCR assay. Per the authors' processing: A statistical classification framework was built for diagnosing cytomegalovirus status from the catalog of TCR beta chain sequences. This immuneACCESS table, as held by TCRdb, lists in-frame sequences with V and J called but not all clones. Of the missing ones, under half trace to an unresolved V gene in checked studies; the others have no known cause. From that table come the V and J calls and clone size; the DNA was used to work out D and trimming. The sample table shows some 60,000 clones, and around 96% are seen once. The ten largest clones add up to 0.85% to 1% of the sample. V is shortened by 0 bases, J by 8 bases, and the region joining them spans 14 bases. The CDR3 measures 15 amino acids from cysteine to phenylalanine. Solely the CDR3 DNA is kept, with 45 bases framed from the first base. The germline V gene yields MNHEY for CDR1 and SVGAGI for CDR2.

Sequenced sample: PBMCs. This TCR was recovered from a man aged 18-30 years in good health and CMV-seronegative. The receptor chain draws on TRBV6-5 and TRBJ2-1; D gene: possibly TRBD2, on 5 matching bases. The CDR3 reads as follows: CASSYSGGSRYEQFF. The DNA sequence is TGTGCCAGCAGTTACTCAGGTGGGAGCCGGTATGAGCAGTTCTTC.